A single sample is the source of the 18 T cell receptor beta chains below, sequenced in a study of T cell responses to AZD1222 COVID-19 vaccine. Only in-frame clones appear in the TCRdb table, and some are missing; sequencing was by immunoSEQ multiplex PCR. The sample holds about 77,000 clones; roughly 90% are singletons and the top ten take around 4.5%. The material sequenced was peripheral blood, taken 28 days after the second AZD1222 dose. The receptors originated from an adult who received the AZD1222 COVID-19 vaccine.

The CDR3: CASSFWTGEETQYF. For the CDR3, the DNA is TGTGCCAGCAGTTTTTGGACAGGGGAAGAGACCCAGTACTTC. This chain connects TRBV28 to TRBJ2-5; TRBD1 aligns across 9 bases. CDR1 and CDR2 from the germline V gene are MDHEN and SYDVKM. This CDR3 comprises 14 residues. The V segment lost 3 bases and the J segment 3 bases; nucleotides outside the gene matches: 2. Variable domain in full (rest from reference TRBV28 and TRBJ2-5): DVKVTQSSRYLVKRTGEKVFLECVQDMDHENMFWYRQDPGLGLRLIYFSYDVKMKEKGDIPEGYSVSREKKERFSLILESASTNQTSMYLCASSFWTGEETQYFGPGTRLLVL.

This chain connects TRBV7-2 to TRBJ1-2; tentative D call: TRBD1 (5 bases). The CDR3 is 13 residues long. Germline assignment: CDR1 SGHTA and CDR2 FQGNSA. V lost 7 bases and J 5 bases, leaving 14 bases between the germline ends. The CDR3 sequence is CASTPFSGYGYTF. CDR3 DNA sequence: TGTGCCAGCACCCCCTTCTCAGGGTATGGCTACACCTTC.

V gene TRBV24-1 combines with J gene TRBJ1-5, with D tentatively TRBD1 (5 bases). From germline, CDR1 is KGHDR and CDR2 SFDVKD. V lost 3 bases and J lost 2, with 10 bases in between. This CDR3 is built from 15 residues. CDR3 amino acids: CATSDSRAGNQPQHF. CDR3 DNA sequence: TGTGCCACCAGTGATAGCAGGGCTGGCAATCAGCCCCAGCATTTT.

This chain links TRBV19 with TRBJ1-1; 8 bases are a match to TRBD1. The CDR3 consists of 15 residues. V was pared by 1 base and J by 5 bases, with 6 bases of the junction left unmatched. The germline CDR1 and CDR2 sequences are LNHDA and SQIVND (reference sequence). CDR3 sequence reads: CASSIARTGPTEAFF. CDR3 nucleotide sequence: TGTGCCAGTAGTATAGCCCGGACAGGGCCGACTGAAGCTTTCTTT.

The CDR3 loop is CASSPTGGAGTGGTDTQYF. Written as DNA, the CDR3 is TGTGCCAGCTCGCCTACAGGGGGCGCAGGCACCGGAGGCACAGATACGCAGTATTTT. The chain links TRBV18 to TRBJ2-3; 9 bases are a match to TRBD1. Trimming took 6 bases from V and 1 from J; bases not matched to a gene: 17. CDR1 and CDR2 (germline): KGHSH, LQKENI. The CDR3 consists of 19 residues. Complete variable domain (other parts from reference TRBV18 and TRBJ2-3): NAGVMQNPRHLVRRRGQEARLRCSPMKGHSHVYWYRQLPEEGLKFMVYLQKENIIDESGMPKERFSAEFPKEGPSILRIQQVVRGDSAAYFCASSPTGGAGTGGTDTQYFGPGTRLTVL.

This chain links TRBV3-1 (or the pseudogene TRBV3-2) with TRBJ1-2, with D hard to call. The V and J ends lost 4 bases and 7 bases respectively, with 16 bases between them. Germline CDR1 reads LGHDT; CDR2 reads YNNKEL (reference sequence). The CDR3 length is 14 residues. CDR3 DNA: TGTGCCAGCAGCCCGCCGGGAGGGAAGGGTGGCTACACCTTC. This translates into CASSPPGGKGGYTF.

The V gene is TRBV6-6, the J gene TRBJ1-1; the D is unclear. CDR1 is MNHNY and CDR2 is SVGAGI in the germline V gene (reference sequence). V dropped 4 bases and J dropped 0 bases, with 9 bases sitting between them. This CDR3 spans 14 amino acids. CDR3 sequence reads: CASSLAGMNTEAFF. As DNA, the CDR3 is TGTGCCAGCAGTTTGGCGGGGATGAACACTGAAGCTTTCTTT.

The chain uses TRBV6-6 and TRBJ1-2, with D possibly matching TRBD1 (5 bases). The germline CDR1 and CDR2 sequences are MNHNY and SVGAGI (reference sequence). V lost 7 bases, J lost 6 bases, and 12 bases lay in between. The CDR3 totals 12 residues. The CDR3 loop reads CASTSGGDGYTF. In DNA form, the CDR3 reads TGTGCCAGCACCTCGGGGGGGGATGGCTACACCTTC.

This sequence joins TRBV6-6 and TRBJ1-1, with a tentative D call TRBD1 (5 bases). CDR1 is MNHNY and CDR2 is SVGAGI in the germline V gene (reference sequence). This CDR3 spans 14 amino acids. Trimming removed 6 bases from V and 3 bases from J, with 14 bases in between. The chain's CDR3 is CASSPSGKYTEAFF. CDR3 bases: TGTGCCAGCAGCCCCTCAGGGAAGTACACTGAAGCTTTCTTT.

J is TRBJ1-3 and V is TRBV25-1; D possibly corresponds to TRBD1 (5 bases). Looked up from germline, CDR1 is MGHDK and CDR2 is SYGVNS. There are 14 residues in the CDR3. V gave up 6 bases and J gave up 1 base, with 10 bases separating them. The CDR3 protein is CASREGVSGNTIYF. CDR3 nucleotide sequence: TGTGCCAGCAGGGAAGGGGTATCTGGAAACACCATATATTTT.

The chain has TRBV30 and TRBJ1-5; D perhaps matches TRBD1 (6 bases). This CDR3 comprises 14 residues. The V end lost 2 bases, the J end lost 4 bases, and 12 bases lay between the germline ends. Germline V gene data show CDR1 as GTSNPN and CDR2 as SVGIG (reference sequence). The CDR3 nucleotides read TGTGCCTGGAGTAGGGGGGGGCGGAATCAGCCCCAGCATTTT. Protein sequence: CAWSRGGRNQPQHF.

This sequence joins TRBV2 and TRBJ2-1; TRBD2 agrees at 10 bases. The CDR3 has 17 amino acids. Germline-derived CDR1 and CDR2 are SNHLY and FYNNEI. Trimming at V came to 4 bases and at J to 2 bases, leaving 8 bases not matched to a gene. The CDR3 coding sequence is TGTGCCAGCAGTGGGGTGTCTAGCGGGAGTGCCTACAATGAGCAGTTCTTC. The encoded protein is CASSGVSSGSAYNEQFF.

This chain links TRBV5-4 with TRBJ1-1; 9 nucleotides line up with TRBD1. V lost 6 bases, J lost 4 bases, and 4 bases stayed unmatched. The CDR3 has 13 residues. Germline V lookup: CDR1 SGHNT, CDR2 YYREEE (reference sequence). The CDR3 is CASTMTGGTEAFF. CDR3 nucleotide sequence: TGTGCCAGCACCATGACAGGGGGCACTGAAGCTTTCTTT.

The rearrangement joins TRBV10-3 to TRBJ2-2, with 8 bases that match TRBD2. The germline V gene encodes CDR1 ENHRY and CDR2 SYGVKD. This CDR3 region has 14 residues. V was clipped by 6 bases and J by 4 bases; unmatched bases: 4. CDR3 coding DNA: TGTGCCATCAGAGGAACTAGCGGCACCGGGGAGCTGTTTTTT. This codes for CAIRGTSGTGELFF.

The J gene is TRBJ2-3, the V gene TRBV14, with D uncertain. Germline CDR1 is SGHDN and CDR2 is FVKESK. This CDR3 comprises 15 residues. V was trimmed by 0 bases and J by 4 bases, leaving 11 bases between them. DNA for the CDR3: TGTGCCAGCAGCCAAGATCGTGTTCTACCAGATACGCAGTATTTT. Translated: CASSQDRVLPDTQYF.

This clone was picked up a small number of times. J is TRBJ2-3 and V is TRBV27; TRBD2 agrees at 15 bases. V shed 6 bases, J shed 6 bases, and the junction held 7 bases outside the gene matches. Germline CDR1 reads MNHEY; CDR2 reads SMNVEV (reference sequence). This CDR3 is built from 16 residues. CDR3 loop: CASSRGTSGRWDTQYF. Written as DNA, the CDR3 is TGTGCCAGCAGCCGAGGGACTAGCGGGAGGTGGGATACGCAGTATTTT.

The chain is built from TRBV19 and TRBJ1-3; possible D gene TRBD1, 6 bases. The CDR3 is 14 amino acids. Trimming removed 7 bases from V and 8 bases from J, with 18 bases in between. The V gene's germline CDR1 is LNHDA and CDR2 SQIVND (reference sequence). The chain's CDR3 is CASTPREGVDTIYF. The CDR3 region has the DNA TGTGCCAGTACCCCCCGGGAGGGGGTAGACACCATATATTTT.

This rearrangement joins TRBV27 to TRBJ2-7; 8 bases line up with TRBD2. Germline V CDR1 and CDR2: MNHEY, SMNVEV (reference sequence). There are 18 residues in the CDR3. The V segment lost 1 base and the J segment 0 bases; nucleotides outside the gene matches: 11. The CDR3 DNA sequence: TGTGCCAGCAGTTTATTTCCTGCAGCCGGGACTAGCTCCTACGAGCAGTACTTC. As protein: CASSLFPAAGTSSYEQYF.